This T cell receptor beta chain was recovered during a study of blood T cell repertoires in COVID-19 (dated by TCRdb to 2018 to 2021). Concerning the study at large: Collaborator samples came from the United States, Italy and Spain and covered acute and convalescent phases of COVID-19. The prospective study material was composed of cDNA or gDNA derived from T cells, B-cell-depleted T cells, or PBMCs. Deeply sampled blood TCRbeta repertoires from subjects exposed to, actively infected with, or recovered from COVID-19 were included in the dataset. The repertoires were released in a freely available public database meant as a resource for research on the immune response to SARS-CoV-2. Samples were obtained from the ongoing ImmuneRACE study (first 160 participants) and from 1,254 subjects provided by 6 global collaborators. Sample metadata almost always included a de-identified subject ID, COVID-19 status, age in years and sex. HLA class I and class II types, where available, came from metadata supplied by the sample provider rather than from assay-based typing.

What the study reported, not specific to this receptor: Clinical and demographic metadata were provided uncurated, with the amount varying by source and participant.

Each collaborating institution followed its own protocols to collect whole blood in K2EDTA tubes. Collaborator samples were shipped for TCRbeta analysis as frozen whole blood, isolated PBMCs, or DNA extracted from either sample type. TCRbeta CDR3 regions were amplified from genomic DNA by means of the immunoSEQ Assay, a bias-controlled multiplex PCR. Under the source paper's analysis protocol: The number of nucleated cells in each sample was estimated from the amplification of reference gene primers within the assay. To quantify the absolute abundance of each unique TCRbeta CDR3 rearrangement, sequence reads were collapsed and filtered. For each sample, productive Simpson clonality was calculated as the square root of Simpson's diversity index over productive rearrangements. TCRdb obtained this table from immuneACCESS and retained in-frame rearrangements with V and J assigned. These tables miss some clones; where compared with another copy, unresolved V genes account for less than half of the shortfall, and the remainder is unexplained. That table furnishes V, J and clone size, whereas the DNA furnished D and trimming. The sample table records about 98,000 clones; 80% to 90% of these occur just once. The ten largest clonotypes hold 8.5% to 10% of the sample.

As encoded in the germline V gene (reference sequence), CDR1 is GTSNPN while CDR2 is SVGIG. Counted from cysteine to phenylalanine, this CDR3 has 11 amino acids. Just CDR3 DNA is preserved here, 33 bases in frame from base 1. Trimming at the junction amounts to 4 bases on V and 1 base on J, and the germline ends lie 4 bases apart. A word on this clone: Its antigen specificity is not known. The input lacks base qualities; no much larger clone sits a single base away.

Rearrangement joined TRBV30 to TRBJ2-5, with the D gene not clear enough to name. This clonotype originated in a middle-aged man with active or convalescent COVID-19. The material sequenced was peripheral blood. The DNA is TGTGCCTGGAATATCCAAGAGACCCAGTACTTC. Translated, it gives CAWNIQETQYF.